This TCR beta chain was sequenced for a study of T cell clonality in common variable immunodeficiency (dated by TCRdb to the mid-2010s). For sequencing input, CVID and control samples contributed equivalent amounts of genomic DNA. For every sample, a 60 bp segment covering the rearranged TCRbeta CDR3 region was amplified and then sequenced. The immunoSEQ assay, a bias-corrected multiplex PCR with high-throughput sequencing, was employed for TCRbeta amplification. The published analysis was carried out like this. Every unique nucleotide sequence counted as a clone and was annotated with V, D and J genes, copy number and frequency. Sequences were labeled productive if in frame, and non-productive if out of frame or containing stop codons. As previously described, Shannon's entropy was used to calculate clonality. Mean CDR3 Kyte-Doolittle hydropathy was derived from the predicted amino acid sequences of productive clones. Hierarchical clustering of scaled V gene usage was performed with the R hclust function using Manhattan distance and complete linkage. To assess clone sharing by CDR3 amino acid sequence, 12 repertoires per group were resampled over 100 rounds. The repertoires were searched for 65 to 80 published EBV-specific and approximately 250 published CMV-specific TCRbeta sequences. Analysis left out two CVID samples that produced under 10,000 sequences, so a few dozen CVID repertoires remained. TCRdb holds this immuneACCESS table with in-frame rearrangements only. Some clones are missing; in checked studies, unresolved V genes explain under half, and the rest has no known cause. Clonal size and the V and J genes are those of that table, whereas D and trimming came from the DNA. This sample holds tens of thousands of clones in total, without any singletons. 4% of the sample is held by the ten biggest clonotypes.

Beyond this particular receptor, the publication reports: The authors noted that sequencing repertoires of T cell subpopulations would be needed to clarify what caused the increased clonality in CVID. Healthy controls shared more TCRbeta clones with each other than CVID subjects shared among themselves (p < 0.0001). CVID TCRbeta sequences were reported to have fewer deletions and N-nucleotide insertions and to lack highly modified clones with 13 or more V deletions. Correlations between repertoire features and clinical complications were limited by patient heterogeneity within the CVID cohort. Although equal DNA input was used, an average of approximately 82,000 unique sequences per sample was obtained for controls, compared with about 29,000 for CVID samples. TCRbeta clonality was higher in CVID subjects than in healthy controls (t-test p = 0.018), and the increase was most characteristic of about a third of subjects.

The junction shows trimming of 4 bases on V and 5 bases on J, plus 12 bases between the germline ends. The CDR3, cysteine through phenylalanine, is 13 amino acids long. The DNA covers only part of the CDR3, 30 bases in frame from base 1. CDR1 and CDR2 are read off the germline V gene (reference sequence) as LGHDT and YNNKEL. This clone occurred many times. Its antigen is unknown. With the read ending 3 residues before the CDR3 end, the germline J gene is used to fill in that end. Diagnosis of CVID followed standard criteria, namely serum IgG, IgA and/or IgM below the normal range together with specific antibody deficiency. There were over 40 subjects in the CVID group (around 30 male and 15 or so female), ranging in age from roughly 8 to 70 years, with a mean age of 40. Predominantly Caucasian heritage was noted among both the CVID patients and the healthy controls. All CVID subjects had received replacement immunoglobulin therapy for at least one year at the time of study participation. When blood was collected, none of the CVID subjects were ill or on immunomodulatory or immunosuppressive medication. Heparinized peripheral whole blood samples of roughly 5 to 9 ml were obtained from each donor. Genomic DNA from adults with common variable immune deficiency (CVID) and from healthy adult controls was used to sequence TCRbeta CDR3 repertoires. Diluted blood was subjected to density centrifugation over Hypaque 1077 or Ficoll-Paque for isolation of peripheral blood mononuclear cells. Genomic DNA was obtained from unsorted mononuclear cells using either Qiagen column purification or a centrifugation-based method.

The sample taken for sequencing was peripheral blood mononuclear cells. This receptor chain uses TRBV3-1 (or the pseudogene TRBV3-2) and TRBJ2-7; the D gene is unclear. The clonotype was recovered from a human donor with common variable immunodeficiency. This receptor carries the CDR3 CASSPWPPDEQYF. The CDR3 bases that were read are TGTGCCAGCAGCCCCTGGCCGCCCGACGAG.